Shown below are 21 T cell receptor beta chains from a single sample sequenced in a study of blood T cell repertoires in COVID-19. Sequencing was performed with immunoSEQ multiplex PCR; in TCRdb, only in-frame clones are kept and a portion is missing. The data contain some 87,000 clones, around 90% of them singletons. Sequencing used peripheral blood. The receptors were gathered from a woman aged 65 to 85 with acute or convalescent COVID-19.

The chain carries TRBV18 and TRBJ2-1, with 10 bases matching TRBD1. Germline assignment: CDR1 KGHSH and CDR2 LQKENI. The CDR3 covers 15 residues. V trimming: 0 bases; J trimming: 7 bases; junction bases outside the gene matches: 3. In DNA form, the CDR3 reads TGTGCCAGCTCACCACCCGGACAGGGGGGGAATGAGCAGTTCTTC. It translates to CASSPPGQGGNEQFF.

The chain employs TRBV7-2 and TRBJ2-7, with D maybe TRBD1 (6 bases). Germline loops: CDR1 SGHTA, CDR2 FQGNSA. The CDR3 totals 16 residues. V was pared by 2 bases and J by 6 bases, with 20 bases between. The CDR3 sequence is CASSLMMGAPGGEQYV. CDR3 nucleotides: TGTGCCAGCAGCTTAATGATGGGGGCCCCGGGTGGCGAGCAGTACGTC.

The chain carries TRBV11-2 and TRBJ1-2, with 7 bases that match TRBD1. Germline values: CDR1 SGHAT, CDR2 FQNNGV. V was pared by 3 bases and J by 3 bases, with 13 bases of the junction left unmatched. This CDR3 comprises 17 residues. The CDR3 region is CASSLGADRAFDYGYTF. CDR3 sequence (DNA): TGTGCCAGCAGCTTGGGAGCCGACAGGGCCTTTGACTATGGCTACACCTTC.

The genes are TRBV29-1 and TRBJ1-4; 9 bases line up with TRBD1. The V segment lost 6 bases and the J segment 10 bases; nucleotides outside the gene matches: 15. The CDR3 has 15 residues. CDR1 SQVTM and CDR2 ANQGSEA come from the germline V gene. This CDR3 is CSVRGEQGALGKLFF. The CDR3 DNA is TGCAGCGTGAGGGGAGAACAGGGGGCTTTGGGAAAACTGTTTTTT.

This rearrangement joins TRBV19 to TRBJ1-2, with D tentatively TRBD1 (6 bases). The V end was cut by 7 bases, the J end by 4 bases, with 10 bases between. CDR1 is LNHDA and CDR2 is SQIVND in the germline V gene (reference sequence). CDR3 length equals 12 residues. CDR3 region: CASTQGPYGYTF. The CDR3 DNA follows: TGTGCCAGTACCCAGGGGCCCTATGGCTACACCTTC.

CDR3 in amino acids: CASRAGQGSNGYTF. As DNA, the CDR3 is TGTGCCAGCAGGGCCGGACAGGGGAGCAATGGCTACACCTTC. The chain recombines TRBV2 with TRBJ1-2; TRBD1 matches at 9 bases. V gave up 6 bases and J gave up 6 bases; unmatched junction bases: 8. The CDR3 contains 14 residues. Per germline, CDR1 SNHLY and CDR2 FYNNEI.

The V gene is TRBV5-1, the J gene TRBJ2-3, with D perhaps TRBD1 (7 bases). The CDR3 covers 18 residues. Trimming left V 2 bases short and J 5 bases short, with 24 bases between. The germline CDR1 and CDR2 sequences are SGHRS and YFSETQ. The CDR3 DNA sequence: TGCGCCAGCAGCTTTTCAGCAACGCAGGGGGGTGCTGGAGATACGCAGTATTTT. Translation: CASSFSATQGGAGDTQYF.

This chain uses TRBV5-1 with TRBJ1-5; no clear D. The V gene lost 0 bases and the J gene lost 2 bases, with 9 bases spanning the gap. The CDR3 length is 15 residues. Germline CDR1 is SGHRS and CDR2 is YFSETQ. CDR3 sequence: CASSLGGIGNQPQHF. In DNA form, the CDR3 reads TGCGCCAGCAGCTTGGGAGGGATCGGCAATCAGCCCCAGCATTTT.

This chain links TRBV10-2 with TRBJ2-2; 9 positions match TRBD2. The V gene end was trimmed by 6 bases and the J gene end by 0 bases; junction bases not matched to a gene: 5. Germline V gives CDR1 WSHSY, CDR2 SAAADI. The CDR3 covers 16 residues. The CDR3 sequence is CASRYERGANTGELFF. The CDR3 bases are TGCGCCAGCAGATACGAGCGGGGGGCGAACACCGGGGAGCTGTTTTTT.

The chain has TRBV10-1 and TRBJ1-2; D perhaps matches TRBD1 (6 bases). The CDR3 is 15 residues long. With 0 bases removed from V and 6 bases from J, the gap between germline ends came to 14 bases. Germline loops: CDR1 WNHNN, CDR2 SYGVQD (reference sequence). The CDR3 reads CASSESATGPHGYTF. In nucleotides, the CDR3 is TGCGCCAGCAGTGAGTCCGCAACAGGGCCACATGGCTACACCTTC.

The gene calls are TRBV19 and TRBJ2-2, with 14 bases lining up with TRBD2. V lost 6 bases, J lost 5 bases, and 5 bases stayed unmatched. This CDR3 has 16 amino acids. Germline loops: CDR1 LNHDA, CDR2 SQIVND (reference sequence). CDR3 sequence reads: CASSPRLAGGTGELFF. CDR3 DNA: TGTGCCAGTAGCCCCAGACTAGCGGGAGGGACCGGGGAGCTGTTTTTT.

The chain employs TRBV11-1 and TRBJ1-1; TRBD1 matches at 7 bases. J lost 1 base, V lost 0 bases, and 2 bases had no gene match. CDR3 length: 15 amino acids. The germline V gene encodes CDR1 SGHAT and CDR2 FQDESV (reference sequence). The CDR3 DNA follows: TGTGCCAGCAGCTTAGCGACAGGGCCGAACACTGAAGCTTTCTTT. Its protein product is CASSLATGPNTEAFF.

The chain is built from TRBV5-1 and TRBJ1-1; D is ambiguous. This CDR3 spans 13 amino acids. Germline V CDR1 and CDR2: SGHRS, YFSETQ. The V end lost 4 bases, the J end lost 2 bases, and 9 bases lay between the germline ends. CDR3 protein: CASSNNLNTEAFF. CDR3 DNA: TGCGCCAGCAGCAACAACCTCAACACTGAAGCTTTCTTT.

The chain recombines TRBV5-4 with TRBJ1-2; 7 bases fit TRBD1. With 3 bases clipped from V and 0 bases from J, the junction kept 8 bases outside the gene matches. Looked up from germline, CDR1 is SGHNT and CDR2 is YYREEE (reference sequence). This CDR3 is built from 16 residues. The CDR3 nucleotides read TGTGCCAGCAGCTCCAGACAGGGAAAAGCTAACTATGGCTACACCTTC. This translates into CASSSRQGKANYGYTF.

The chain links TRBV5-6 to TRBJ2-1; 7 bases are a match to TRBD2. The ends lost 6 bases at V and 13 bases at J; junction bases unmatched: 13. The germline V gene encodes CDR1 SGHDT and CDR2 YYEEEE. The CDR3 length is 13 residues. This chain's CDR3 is CASTGGLGELQFF. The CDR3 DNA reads TGTGCCAGCACCGGGGGGTTGGGGGAACTTCAGTTCTTC.

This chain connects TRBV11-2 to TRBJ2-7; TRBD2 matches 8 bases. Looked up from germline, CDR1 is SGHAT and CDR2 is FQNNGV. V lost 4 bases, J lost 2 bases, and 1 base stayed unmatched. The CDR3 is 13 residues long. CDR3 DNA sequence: TGTGCCAGCAGCTCGGGACTAGCCTACGAGCAGTACGTC. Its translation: CASSSGLAYEQYV.

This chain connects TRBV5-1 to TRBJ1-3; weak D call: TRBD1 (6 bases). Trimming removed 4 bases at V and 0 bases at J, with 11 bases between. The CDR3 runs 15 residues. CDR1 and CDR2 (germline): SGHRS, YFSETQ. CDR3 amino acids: CASSVTGVSGNTIYF. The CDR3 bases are TGCGCCAGCAGCGTGACAGGCGTCTCTGGAAACACCATATATTTT. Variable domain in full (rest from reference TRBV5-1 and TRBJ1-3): KAGVTQTPRYLIKTRGQQVTLSCSPISGHRSVSWYQQTPGQGLQFLFEYFSETQRNKGNFPGRFSGRQFSNSRSEMNVSTLELGDSALYLCASSVTGVSGNTIYFGEGSWLTVV.

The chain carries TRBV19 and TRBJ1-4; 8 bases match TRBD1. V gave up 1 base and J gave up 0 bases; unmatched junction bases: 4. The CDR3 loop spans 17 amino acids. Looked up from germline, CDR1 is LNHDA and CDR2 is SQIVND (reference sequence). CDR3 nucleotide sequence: TGTGCCAGTAGTATAGGGACAGGGTTTGCAACTAATGAAAAACTGTTTTTT. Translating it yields CASSIGTGFATNEKLFF.

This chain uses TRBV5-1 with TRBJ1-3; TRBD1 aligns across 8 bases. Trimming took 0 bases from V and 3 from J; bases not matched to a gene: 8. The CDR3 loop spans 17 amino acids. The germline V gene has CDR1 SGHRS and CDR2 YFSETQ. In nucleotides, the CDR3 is TGCGCCAGCAGCTTGGCCGGGCAGGGGGCATTTGGAAACACCATATATTTT. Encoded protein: CASSLAGQGAFGNTIYF.

CDR3 loop: CASSFPRTGMETQYF. In nucleotides, the CDR3 is TGTGCCAGCAGTTTCCCTCGGACAGGGATGGAGACCCAGTACTTC. V usage is TRBV28 and J usage is TRBJ2-5; 8 bases fit TRBD1. The CDR3 is 15 residues long. From germline, CDR1 is MDHEN and CDR2 SYDVKM. After removal of 3 bases from V and 5 bases from J, the junction contained 8 bases not matched to a gene.

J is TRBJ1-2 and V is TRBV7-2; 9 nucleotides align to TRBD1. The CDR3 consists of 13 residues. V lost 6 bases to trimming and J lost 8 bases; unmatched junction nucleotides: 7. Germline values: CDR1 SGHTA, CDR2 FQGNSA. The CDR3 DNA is TGTGCCAGCAGTTTTCCGGGACAGGGAGGCTACACCTTC. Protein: CASSFPGQGGYTF.